The next 10 T cell receptor beta chains were all read from a single sample in a study of cytomegalovirus exposure and HLA in healthy donors (dated by TCRdb to about 2017). Library construction relied on the immunoSEQ multiplex PCR assay. A mixture of 60 forward primers for TCR Vbeta segments and 13 reverse primers for TCR Jbeta segments was used in the multiplex PCR. Not all clones reach the TCRdb copy of this immuneACCESS table, which keeps in-frame sequences only. Checked studies attribute under half of the gap to unresolved V genes and leave the rest unexplained. The table for this sample lists 150,000 or so clones; around three quarters of them were counted only once. Of the sample, approximately 2% is held by the ten largest clones. Specimen: PBMCs. These receptors all come from a woman between 55 and 75 years old in good health and CMV-seropositive.

The rearrangement links TRBV7-9 to TRBJ2-6; D perhaps matches TRBD1 (5 bases). The CDR3 covers 18 residues. The V gene lost 0 bases and the J gene lost 0 bases, with 12 bases spanning the gap. The germline V gene encodes CDR1 SEHNR and CDR2 FQNEAQ (reference sequence). CDR3 sequence (DNA): TGTGCCAGCAGCTTAGCGGGGCGTCGAGTCTCTGGGGCCAACGTCCTGACTTTC. Its protein product is CASSLAGRRVSGANVLTF.

The chain combines TRBV7-9 with TRBJ1-1; D call uncertain. V dropped 0 bases and J dropped 2 bases, with 10 bases sitting between them. The CDR3 consists of 15 residues. Germline loops: CDR1 SEHNR, CDR2 FQNEAQ (reference sequence). CDR3 nucleotides: TGTGCCAGCAGCTTAGCGGAGGGAAAAAACACTGAAGCTTTCTTT. Amino acids: CASSLAEGKNTEAFF.

V gene TRBV28 combines with J gene TRBJ1-2, with 10 bases matching TRBD1. Germline loops: CDR1 MDHEN, CDR2 SYDVKM. The CDR3 consists of 16 residues. Trimming took 6 bases from V and 4 from J; bases not matched to a gene: 11. The CDR3 coding sequence is TGTGCCAGCAGCCTCGGGACAGGGGTTGGGATCTATGGCTACACCTTC. Its protein is CASSLGTGVGIYGYTF.

This chain joins TRBV6-5 and TRBJ2-7; 8 bases are shared with TRBD1. CDR1 and CDR2 from the germline V gene are MNHEY and SVGAGI. Trimming removed 5 bases from V and 6 bases from J; junction bases left unmatched: 6. This CDR3 has 13 residues. In DNA, the CDR3 is TGTGCCAGCAGTCGGACAGGGAGTGCCGAGCAGTACTTC. Protein sequence: CASSRTGSAEQYF.

The chain joins TRBV28 to TRBJ1-4, with 7 bases aligning to TRBD1. From germline, CDR1 is MDHEN and CDR2 SYDVKM. The length of the CDR3 is 15 residues. V lost 5 bases to trimming and J lost 5 bases; unmatched junction nucleotides: 8. The CDR3 is CASSPPTGTNEKLFF. CDR3 nucleotide sequence: TGTGCCAGCAGTCCCCCGACAGGGACAAATGAAAAACTGTTTTTT.

The chain has TRBV20-1 and TRBJ2-5, with D possibly TRBD2 on 5 matching bases. Germline assignment: CDR1 DFQATT and CDR2 SNEGSKA (reference sequence). V was clipped by 5 bases and J by 5 bases, with 9 bases between them. This CDR3 is built from 11 residues. The CDR3 DNA follows: TGCAGTGCTGCGCGAGGGGAGACCCAGTACTTC. This sequence encodes CSAARGETQYF.

The genes are TRBV9 and TRBJ1-3; 9 bases fit TRBD1. The ends lost 0 bases at V and 1 base at J; junction bases unmatched: 2. CDR3 length: 16 amino acids. CDR1 and CDR2 (germline): SGDLS, YYNGEE. The CDR3 DNA sequence: TGTGCCAGCAGCGTAGCCGGGACAGGGTCTGGAAACACCATATATTTT. Its translation is CASSVAGTGSGNTIYF.

This chain connects TRBV28 to TRBJ1-1; D is possibly TRBD1 (6 bases). Germline CDR1 is MDHEN and CDR2 is SYDVKM. Trimming took 5 bases from V and 3 from J, leaving 19 bases between them. The CDR3 sequence is 16 residues long. CDR3 amino acids: CASSPIGGGGYTEAFF. In DNA, the CDR3 is TGTGCCAGCAGTCCCATTGGGGGCGGGGGTTACACTGAAGCTTTCTTT.

This clone showed up just a few times. This rearrangement joins TRBV5-4 to TRBJ2-5, with a possible D match to TRBD1 (6 bases). Looked up from germline, CDR1 is SGHNT and CDR2 is YYREEE (reference sequence). V dropped 0 bases and J dropped 4 bases, with 19 bases sitting between them. This CDR3 spans 17 amino acids. This chain's CDR3 is CASSLAQGHLLGETQYF. CDR3 nucleotide sequence: TGTGCCAGCAGCTTGGCCCAGGGACACCTTTTGGGAGAGACCCAGTACTTC.

The J gene is TRBJ1-4, the V gene TRBV9; D is unclear. The germline V gene encodes CDR1 SGDLS and CDR2 YYNGEE. The V end was cut by 0 bases, the J end by 4 bases, with 10 bases between. This CDR3 is 15 amino acids long. The CDR3 DNA sequence: TGTGCCAGCAGCGTAGTGGCAGGTATTAATGAAAAACTGTTTTTT. Amino acid sequence: CASSVVAGINEKLFF.